Listed here are 18 T cell receptor beta chains from one sample, sequenced in a study of CD8 T cells in Susac syndrome. Reverse transcription used roughly 0.45 to 1 ug RNA and random hexamers. TCRdb analysed the immunoSEQ multiplex PCR reads with MiXCR anew, one entry per CDR3 protein. The data show about 210,000 distinct CDR3 sequences, 94% seen once. The sample comprised CD4+ T cells from PBMCs. These receptor sequences come from a human donor with Susac syndrome.

The chain has TRBV6-2 or TRBV6-3 and TRBJ2-1; D might be TRBD2 (5 bases). V lost 8 bases and J 2 bases, leaving 7 bases between the germline ends. The CDR3 is 12 amino acids. From germline, CDR1 is MNHEY and CDR2 SVGEGT. The CDR3 DNA reads as TGTGCCAGCCACGGGGCCTACAATGAGCAGTTCTTC. This translates into CASHGAYNEQFF.

This chain uses TRBV19 with TRBJ2-7; D possibly corresponds to TRBD2 (5 bases). Trimming cost V 7 bases and J 3 bases, with 13 bases left between them. The CDR3 is 13 amino acids. The germline V gene encodes CDR1 LNHDA and CDR2 SQIVND (reference sequence). In nucleotides, the CDR3 is TGTGCCAGTAATTCCGCGGCGGGCTACGAGCAGTACTTC. Encoded protein: CASNSAAGYEQYF.

The CDR3 region has the DNA TGTGCCAGCAGTAGTAGCGGGGACAATGAGCAGTTCTTC. Translation: CASSSSGDNEQFF. This chain links TRBV28 with TRBJ2-1, with 8 nucleotides matching TRBD2. With V trimmed by 5 bases and J by 5 bases, 2 bases remained unmatched. This CDR3 comprises 13 residues. Per germline, CDR1 MDHEN and CDR2 SYDVKM.

The chain employs TRBV30 and TRBJ2-7, with 7 bases that match TRBD2. This CDR3 spans 16 amino acids. Germline V gene data show CDR1 as GTSNPN and CDR2 as SVGIG (reference sequence). The J segment lost 0 bases and the V segment lost 7 bases, leaving 15 bases of the junction unmatched. The CDR3 bases are TGTGCCTTGCGTCCCCTGAGACTAGCCTCCTCCTACGAGCAGTACTTC. It codes for CALRPLRLASSYEQYF.

This rearrangement joins TRBV24-1 to TRBJ1-5, with D possibly matching TRBD1 (6 bases). The CDR3 length is 16 residues. In germline, CDR1 is KGHDR, CDR2 SFDVKD. The V end lost 7 bases, the J end lost 1 base, and 16 bases lay between the germline ends. For the CDR3, the DNA is TGTGCCACCAGCCTGGGGGGGGCGCAAAGCAATCAGCCCCAGCATTTT. Translation: CATSLGGAQSNQPQHF.

V is TRBV13 and J is TRBJ2-7; 11 nucleotides agree with TRBD2. V lost 1 base, J lost 0 bases, and 5 bases stayed unmatched. This CDR3 is built from 17 residues. Germline CDR1 reads PRHDT; CDR2 reads FYEKMQ (reference sequence). DNA of the CDR3: TGTGCCAGCAGCTTAGAGGGGACTAGCGGCGGCTCCTACGAGCAGTACTTC. Residues: CASSLEGTSGGSYEQYF.

The chain recombines TRBV30 with TRBJ1-5; tentative D call: TRBD1 (5 bases). V gave up 2 bases and J gave up 10 bases, with 18 bases separating them. Per the germline V gene, CDR1 is GTSNPN and CDR2 is SVGIG (reference sequence). The CDR3 contains 14 residues. The CDR3 nucleotides are TGTGCCTGGAGTCAACCAGGACAAGACGGACCCCAGCATTTT. As protein: CAWSQPGQDGPQHF.

The chain combines TRBV6-5 with TRBJ2-7, with unresolved D. Germline-derived CDR1 and CDR2 are MNHEY and SVGAGI. The CDR3 sequence is 16 residues long. V lost 4 bases, J lost 2 bases, and 18 bases lay in between. This chain's CDR3 is CASSFLQIQSTYEQYF. CDR3 coding DNA: TGTGCCAGCAGTTTTCTACAAATACAGTCAACCTACGAGCAGTACTTC.

V gene TRBV30 combines with J gene TRBJ1-6; D might be TRBD1 (6 bases). CDR3 size: 14 residues. Looked up from germline, CDR1 is GTSNPN and CDR2 is SVGIG (reference sequence). V was clipped by 4 bases and J by 7 bases, with 14 bases between them. CDR3 coding DNA: TGTGCCTGGAACCCGGGACACAAGAATTCACCCCTCCACTTT. This gives the protein CAWNPGHKNSPLHF.

This rearrangement joins TRBV11-2 to TRBJ1-1, with a possible D match to TRBD1 (6 bases). In germline, CDR1 is SGHAT, CDR2 FQNNGV. The ends were cut back, 5 bases at V and 1 base at J, with 23 bases in the middle. The length of the CDR3 is 18 residues. The CDR3 DNA follows: TGTGCCAGCAGCCTCCGGACAGTACCCATATGGGGGAACACTGAAGCTTTCTTT. Translation: CASSLRTVPIWGNTEAFF.

The chain combines TRBV20-1 with TRBJ2-4, with TRBD2 matching over 12 bases. Germline CDR1 DFQATT, CDR2 SNEGSKA (reference sequence). The length of the CDR3 is 17 residues. J lost 8 bases, V lost 5 bases, and 16 bases had no gene match. The CDR3, as DNA: TGCAGTGCTGCCCTCCTACCTAGCGGGGGGGCCACGGACATTCAGTACTTC. It encodes CSAALLPSGGATDIQYF.

In this sample, this clonotype turned up once. The V gene is TRBV30, the J gene TRBJ2-3; TRBD2 agrees at 9 bases. The V and J ends lost 0 bases and 8 bases, in that order; junction bases with no gene match: 15. CDR3 length: 17 amino acids. CDR1 and CDR2 from the germline V gene are GTSNPN and SVGIG (reference sequence). The CDR3 loop reads CAWSVLPGGGGAFTQYF. DNA of the CDR3: TGTGCCTGGAGTGTACTCCCGGGTGGCGGGGGGGCCTTTACGCAGTATTTT. Full variable domain (missing parts from reference TRBV30 and TRBJ2-3): SQTIHQWPATLVQPVGSPLSLECTVEGTSNPNLYWYRQAAGRGLQLLFYSVGIGQISSEVPQNLSASRPQDRQFILSSKKLLLSDSGFYLCAWSVLPGGGGAFTQYFGPGTRLTVL.

V usage is TRBV29-1 and J usage is TRBJ2-5, with D possibly matching TRBD1 (5 bases). Trimming removed 4 bases at V and 4 bases at J, with 10 bases between. The CDR3 has 12 amino acids. Germline V gene data show CDR1 as SQVTM and CDR2 as ANQGSEA. This CDR3 is CSVAEGAETQYF. In nucleotides, the CDR3 is TGCAGCGTTGCGGAAGGGGCAGAGACCCAGTACTTC.

V usage is TRBV19 and J usage is TRBJ2-4, with 11 bases fitting TRBD2. J gave up 6 bases and V 9 bases, and 7 bases lay outside the gene matches. The CDR3 length is 14 residues. Germline V gene lookup returns CDR1 LNHDA and CDR2 SQIVND (reference sequence). The CDR3 coding sequence is TGTGCCAGCAAGGGGACTAGCGGTCGAAACATTCAGTACTTC. As protein: CASKGTSGRNIQYF.

The chain uses TRBV10-3 and TRBJ2-3; TRBD1 matches 11 bases. Germline CDR1 reads ENHRY; CDR2 reads SYGVKD. The CDR3 spans 14 residues. The V gene end was trimmed by 10 bases and the J gene end by 0 bases; junction bases not matched to a gene: 3. The DNA for the CDR3 is TGTGCCACAGGACAGGGGGCCAGCACAGATACGCAGTATTTT. Encoded protein: CATGQGASTDTQYF.

The CDR3 protein is CSAQTAEGQPQHF. CDR3 nucleotide sequence: TGCAGTGCCCAAACGGCGGAGGGTCAGCCCCAGCATTTT. This rearrangement joins TRBV20-1 to TRBJ1-5; D remains ambiguous. Germline values: CDR1 DFQATT, CDR2 SNEGSKA (reference sequence). The ends were cut back, 6 bases at V and 6 bases at J, with 15 bases in the middle. CDR3 size: 13 residues.

The chain links TRBV9 to TRBJ2-6; D is unclear. The germline gives CDR1 SGDLS, CDR2 YYNGEE. This CDR3 has 13 amino acids. V lost 1 base and J lost 4, with 3 bases in between. For the CDR3, the DNA is TGTGCCAGCAGCGTACTAGGGGCCAACGTCCTGACTTTC. Protein: CASSVLGANVLTF. Combining the CDR3 with reference TRBV9 and TRBJ2-6 gives the whole variable domain DSGVTQTPKHLITATGQRVTLRCSPRSGDLSVYWYQQSLDQGLQFLIQYYNGEERAKGNILERFSAQQFPDLHSELNLSSLELGDSALYFCASSVLGANVLTFGAGSRLTVL.

The chain carries TRBV20-1 and TRBJ2-5, with 10 bases fitting TRBD1. Germline lookup yields CDR1 DFQATT and CDR2 SNEGSKA (reference sequence). This CDR3 spans 15 amino acids. V dropped 5 bases and J dropped 5; count of bases not matched to a gene: 11. CDR3 protein: CSAGIRDRGWETQYF. The CDR3 bases are TGCAGTGCTGGAATCCGGGACAGGGGTTGGGAGACCCAGTACTTC.